This T cell receptor (beta chain) appears in the sequencing data of a study of CD8+CD57+ T cells in acquired aplastic anemia. Study summary: Some 10 million reads, on average, were obtained for CD4+ cells from healthy donors.

Profiling of TCR beta VDJ combinations and CDR3 sequences used genomic DNA as template. TCRdb recomputed calls from the reads with MiXCR, one row per CDR3 protein. The sample consists of a few hundred thousand distinct CDR3 sequences, roughly 68% of them appearing once. This clonotype was seen ten or more times. Its antigen remains unknown. CDR1 DFQATT and CDR2 SNEGSKA come from the germline V gene (reference sequence). CDR3 length equals 15 residues. The ends lost 0 bases at V and 2 bases at J; junction bases unmatched: 4. Overall study findings and caveats: A set of more than 25 CD8+ CDR3 sequences was shared between patients and controls, and these sequences appeared highly expressed in patients.

The V and J genes are TRBV20-1 and TRBJ2-7; 10 nucleotides match TRBD1. The sample taken for sequencing was sorted CD4+, CD8+, or CD8+CD57+ T cells (not recorded which) from PBMCs. The source is a human donor in good health, serving as a control. The CDR3 bases are TGCAGTGCTAGAGATGACGGGACAGGGGCCTACGAGCAGTACTTC. Translated: CSARDDGTGAYEQYF.